Listed below are T cell receptor beta chains from one sample, sequenced in a study of shared clonotypes between healthy human individuals. Assay: immunoSEQ multiplex PCR; the TCRdb copy retains only in-frame clones and omits some. Seen here are approximately 2.5 million clones, just over 90% observed once, and the top ten hold 0.14%. Material: naive CD4+ T cells sorted from blood. These receptors were taken from a man aged 18-30 years in good health. The CDR3 runs from the conserved cysteine through the conserved F or W. Fields, in order: CDR3 protein, CDR3 DNA, clone size, CDR3 length, J gene, V gene, D gene. A D gene is named only where the DNA matches it firmly. The size entry is marked missing in some rows and otherwise reads once, few, many or a size class.

CDR3aa: CSVGKGSGAGAGEQYF
CDR3nt: TGCAGCGTTGGGAAGGGGTCCGGGGCAGGGGCGGGCGAGCAGTACTTC
abundance: .
len: 16
j_gene: TRBJ2-7
v_gene: TRBV29-1
d_gene: .

CDR3aa: CASSLEWNSAQYF
CDR3nt: TGCGCCAGCAGCTTGGAGTGGAACTCTGCGCAGTATTTT
abundance: .
len: 13
j_gene: TRBJ2-3
v_gene: TRBV5-1
d_gene: .

CDR3aa: CASSFKNTDTQYF
CDR3nt: TGTGCCAGCAGCTTTAAGAACACAGATACGCAGTATTTT
abundance: .
len: 13
j_gene: TRBJ2-3
v_gene: TRBV7-8
d_gene: .

CDR3aa: CASSDQNTGRRNEKLFF
CDR3nt: TGTGCCAGCAGTGACCAAAACACGGGACGGAGAAATGAAAAACTGTTTTTT
abundance: .
len: 17
j_gene: TRBJ1-4
v_gene: TRBV25-1
d_gene: .

CDR3aa: CASSLVGGIRTEAFF
CDR3nt: TGCGCCAGCAGCTTGGTAGGGGGTATCCGCACTGAAGCTTTCTTT
abundance: .
len: 15
j_gene: TRBJ1-1
v_gene: TRBV5-1
d_gene: .

CDR3aa: CASSLSPGQGILAKNIQYF
CDR3nt: TGCGCCAGCAGTCTATCCCCGGGACAGGGAATATTAGCCAAAAACATTCAGTACTTC
abundance: once
len: 19
j_gene: TRBJ2-4
v_gene: TRBV23-1
d_gene: TRBD1

CDR3aa: CASSNRPANEKLFF
CDR3nt: TGTGCCAGCAGTAACCGACCCGCTAATGAAAAACTGTTTTTT
abundance: .
len: 14
j_gene: TRBJ1-4
v_gene: TRBV7-9
d_gene: .

CDR3aa: CASSLGTGQGSGEQYF
CDR3nt: TGTGCCAGCAGCTTAGGAACGGGGCAGGGAAGTGGCGAGCAGTACTTC
abundance: once
len: 16
j_gene: TRBJ2-7
v_gene: TRBV11-2
d_gene: .

CDR3aa: CASRVAVNNEQFF
CDR3nt: TGTGCCAGCAGAGTAGCGGTGAACAATGAGCAGTTCTTC
abundance: .
len: 13
j_gene: TRBJ2-1
v_gene: TRBV11-2
d_gene: .

CDR3aa: CASSLASRGGAFSPLHF
CDR3nt: TGTGCCAGCAGCTTAGCCTCGAGGGGGGGAGCGTTTTCACCCCTCCACTTT
abundance: .
len: 17
j_gene: TRBJ1-6
v_gene: TRBV7-8
d_gene: .

CDR3aa: CATKRDSSSLDTQYF
CDR3nt: TGTGCCACCAAACGGGACTCGAGTTCGTTGGATACGCAGTATTTT
abundance: .
len: 15
j_gene: TRBJ2-3
v_gene: TRBV15
d_gene: .

CDR3aa: CASSPGLAGDNEQFF
CDR3nt: TGTGCCAGCAGCCCGGGACTAGCGGGAGACAATGAGCAGTTCTTC
abundance: .
len: 15
j_gene: TRBJ2-1
v_gene: TRBV7-9
d_gene: TRBD2

CDR3aa: CAISETTRDNNEQFF
CDR3nt: TGTGCCATCAGTGAGACCACCCGGGATAATAATGAGCAGTTCTTC
abundance: .
len: 15
j_gene: TRBJ2-1
v_gene: TRBV10-3
d_gene: .

CDR3aa: CASRLEGGGKSYNSPLHF
CDR3nt: TGTGCCAGCCGCCTCGAGGGGGGAGGCAAATCCTATAATTCACCCCTCCACTTT
abundance: .
len: 18
j_gene: TRBJ1-6
v_gene: TRBV27
d_gene: .

CDR3aa: CASSPGLAPSTDTQYF
CDR3nt: TGTGCCAGCAGCCCAGGACTAGCGCCGAGCACAGATACGCAGTATTTT
abundance: .
len: 16
j_gene: TRBJ2-3
v_gene: TRBV7-2
d_gene: TRBD2

CDR3aa: CASSPTGGSDTIYF
CDR3nt: TGCGCCAGCAGCCCAACAGGGGGGTCGGACACCATATATTTT
abundance: .
len: 14
j_gene: TRBJ1-3
v_gene: TRBV5-1
d_gene: TRBD1

CDR3aa: CASSQGERTTDTQYF
CDR3nt: TGTGCCAGCTCACAGGGCGAAAGAACGACAGATACGCAGTATTTT
abundance: .
len: 15
j_gene: TRBJ2-3
v_gene: TRBV18
d_gene: .

CDR3aa: CASSNGQDYGYTF
CDR3nt: TGTGCCAGCAGCAACGGACAGGACTATGGCTACACCTTC
abundance: .
len: 13
j_gene: TRBJ1-2
v_gene: TRBV28
d_gene: TRBD1

CDR3aa: CASSPGTALGETQYF
CDR3nt: TGTGCCAGCAGCCCGGGGACAGCCTTGGGAGAGACCCAGTACTTC
abundance: .
len: 15
j_gene: TRBJ2-5
v_gene: TRBV9
d_gene: TRBD1

CDR3aa: CASSAGTGVTEAFF
CDR3nt: TGCGCCAGCAGTGCCGGGACAGGGGTAACTGAAGCTTTCTTT
abundance: .
len: 14
j_gene: TRBJ1-1
v_gene: TRBV10-1
d_gene: TRBD1

CDR3aa: CASSEPGQQETQYF
CDR3nt: TGTGCCAGCAGTGAGCCGGGACAGCAAGAGACCCAGTACTTC
abundance: .
len: 14
j_gene: TRBJ2-5
v_gene: TRBV6-1
d_gene: TRBD1

CDR3aa: CASASGAGNEQFF
CDR3nt: TGTGCCAGCGCTAGCGGGGCGGGGAATGAGCAGTTCTTC
abundance: .
len: 13
j_gene: TRBJ2-1
v_gene: TRBV18
d_gene: TRBD2

CDR3aa: CASSVGQGSGELFF
CDR3nt: TGTGCCAGCAGCGTAGGACAGGGGAGCGGGGAGCTGTTTTTT
abundance: .
len: 14
j_gene: TRBJ2-2
v_gene: TRBV9
d_gene: TRBD1

CDR3aa: CAWSPSYNEQFF
CDR3nt: TGTGCCTGGAGTCCCAGCTACAATGAGCAGTTCTTC
abundance: .
len: 12
j_gene: TRBJ2-1
v_gene: TRBV30
d_gene: .

CDR3aa: CARRAPDFDNEQFF
CDR3nt: TGTGCCAGAAGGGCCCCCGATTTTGACAATGAGCAGTTCTTC
abundance: .
len: 14
j_gene: TRBJ2-1
v_gene: TRBV11-2
d_gene: .

CDR3aa: CAISEYPDHTGELFF
CDR3nt: TGTGCCATCAGTGAGTACCCAGACCACACCGGGGAGCTGTTTTTT
abundance: .
len: 15
j_gene: TRBJ2-2
v_gene: TRBV10-3
d_gene: .

CDR3aa: CASSLGAGELFF
CDR3nt: TGTGCCAGCAGCCTAGGGGCCGGGGAGCTGTTTTTT
abundance: .
len: 12
j_gene: TRBJ2-2
v_gene: TRBV9
d_gene: .

CDR3aa: CAISRTSGSSPDTQYF
CDR3nt: TGTGCCATCAGCAGGACTAGCGGGAGTTCGCCCGATACGCAGTATTTT
abundance: .
len: 16
j_gene: TRBJ2-3
v_gene: TRBV10-3
d_gene: TRBD2

CDR3aa: CATSRVRQGGDEQFF
CDR3nt: TGTGCCACCAGCAGAGTGCGACAGGGGGGGGATGAGCAGTTCTTC
abundance: .
len: 15
j_gene: TRBJ2-1
v_gene: TRBV15
d_gene: TRBD1

CDR3aa: CASSQDYGRGLAGAYEQYF
CDR3nt: TGCGCCAGCAGCCAAGATTACGGACGTGGACTAGCGGGAGCCTACGAGCAGTACTTC
abundance: .
len: 19
j_gene: TRBJ2-7
v_gene: TRBV4-3
d_gene: TRBD2

CDR3aa: CASSPRPGTSLPDTQYF
CDR3nt: TGTGCCAGCAGCCCGCGGCCCGGGACTAGTCTTCCAGATACGCAGTATTTT
abundance: .
len: 17
j_gene: TRBJ2-3
v_gene: TRBV9
d_gene: TRBD2

CDR3aa: CAWSQGQASTDTQYF
CDR3nt: TGTGCCTGGAGCCAGGGACAGGCTAGCACAGATACGCAGTATTTT
abundance: .
len: 15
j_gene: TRBJ2-3
v_gene: TRBV30
d_gene: TRBD1

CDR3aa: CASSLRTSGSTDTQYF
CDR3nt: TGTGCCAGCAGCTTACGGACTAGCGGAAGCACAGATACGCAGTATTTT
abundance: .
len: 16
j_gene: TRBJ2-3
v_gene: TRBV7-2
d_gene: TRBD2

CDR3aa: CASSPREGGTEAFF
CDR3nt: TGTGCCAGCTCACCACGGGAGGGAGGGACTGAAGCTTTCTTT
abundance: .
len: 14
j_gene: TRBJ1-1
v_gene: TRBV18
d_gene: .

CDR3aa: CASSDGGAPGELFF
CDR3nt: TGCGCCAGCAGTGACGGGGGGGCCCCCGGGGAGCTGTTTTTT
abundance: .
len: 14
j_gene: TRBJ2-2
v_gene: TRBV5-1
d_gene: TRBD2

CDR3aa: CASSWGSGRSDTQYF
CDR3nt: TGTGCCAGCAGCTGGGGGAGCGGTCGATCAGATACGCAGTATTTT
abundance: .
len: 15
j_gene: TRBJ2-3
v_gene: TRBV7-9
d_gene: .

CDR3aa: CASSIGAGKWNEQFF
CDR3nt: TGTGCCAGTAGTATTGGGGCAGGGAAATGGAATGAGCAGTTCTTC
abundance: .
len: 15
j_gene: TRBJ2-1
v_gene: TRBV19
d_gene: .

CDR3aa: CASSSAAGGSVSGELFF
CDR3nt: TGTGCCAGCAGCTCCGCCGCGGGAGGGAGTGTCTCCGGGGAGCTGTTTTTT
abundance: .
len: 17
j_gene: TRBJ2-2
v_gene: TRBV7-9
d_gene: TRBD2

CDR3aa: CASSPGGPYGNQPQHF
CDR3nt: TGTGCCAGCTCACCAGGGGGCCCATATGGCAATCAGCCCCAGCATTTT
abundance: once
len: 16
j_gene: TRBJ1-5
v_gene: TRBV18
d_gene: .

CDR3aa: CASSLASQLTGELFF
CDR3nt: TGCGCCAGCAGCTTGGCGAGTCAGCTCACCGGGGAGCTGTTTTTT
abundance: .
len: 15
j_gene: TRBJ2-2
v_gene: TRBV5-1
d_gene: .

CDR3aa: CASRKTVGGGYTF
CDR3nt: TGTGCCAGCAGAAAGACTGTTGGGGGCGGCTACACCTTC
abundance: .
len: 13
j_gene: TRBJ1-2
v_gene: TRBV2
d_gene: .

CDR3aa: CAWRPVQETQYF
CDR3nt: TGTGCCTGGAGGCCGGTCCAAGAGACTCAGTACTTC
abundance: .
len: 12
j_gene: TRBJ2-5
v_gene: TRBV30
d_gene: .

CDR3aa: CASEDRGSYEQYF
CDR3nt: TGTGCCAGCGAGGACAGGGGCTCCTACGAGCAGTACTTC
abundance: .
len: 13
j_gene: TRBJ2-7
v_gene: TRBV6-1
d_gene: TRBD1

CDR3aa: CASDYTGREQYF
CDR3nt: TGTGCCAGCGACTATACGGGACGTGAGCAGTACTTC
abundance: .
len: 12
j_gene: TRBJ2-7
v_gene: TRBV2
d_gene: .

CDR3aa: CASSLGTGGGWLDTQYF
CDR3nt: TGCGCCAGCAGCTTGGGGACCGGGGGCGGGTGGCTAGATACGCAGTATTTT
abundance: .
len: 17
j_gene: TRBJ2-3
v_gene: TRBV5-1
d_gene: .

CDR3aa: CASSRNTEAFF
CDR3nt: TGTGCCAGCAGCCGTAACACTGAAGCTTTCTTT
abundance: few
len: 11
j_gene: TRBJ1-1
v_gene: TRBV7-9
d_gene: .

CDR3aa: CASSQGRERETQYF
CDR3nt: TGCGCCAGCAGCCAAGGGCGAGAGCGAGAGACCCAGTACTTC
abundance: .
len: 14
j_gene: TRBJ2-5
v_gene: TRBV4-1
d_gene: .

CDR3aa: CASSPARGPQYNEQFF
CDR3nt: TGTGCCAGCAGCCCGGCTCGAGGACCTCAATACAATGAGCAGTTCTTC
abundance: once
len: 16
j_gene: TRBJ2-1
v_gene: TRBV5-6
d_gene: .

CDR3aa: CASSSQGDIQYF
CDR3nt: TGTGCCAGCAGTTCCCAGGGGGACATTCAGTACTTC
abundance: .
len: 12
j_gene: TRBJ2-4
v_gene: TRBV28
d_gene: TRBD1

CDR3aa: CASSPLEFSTSGRVGQYF
CDR3nt: TGTGCCAGCTCACCACTTGAGTTTTCGACTAGCGGGAGGGTAGGGCAGTACTTC
abundance: .
len: 18
j_gene: TRBJ2-7
v_gene: TRBV18
d_gene: TRBD2